This is a list of T cell receptor beta chains from one sample in a study of cytomegalovirus exposure and HLA in healthy donors. Data came from immunoSEQ multiplex PCR; TCRdb stores just in-frame clones and leaves some out. The table records over 75,000 clones, about four fifths of them present only once. The sequencing sample was made of PBMCs. The receptors derive from a man aged 30 to 39 in good health and CMV-seropositive. The CDR3 runs from the conserved cysteine through the conserved F or W. Each record gives: D gene, V gene, J gene, clone size, CDR3 protein, CDR3 DNA. A D gene is named only where the DNA matches it firmly. Expanded clones are given a class, and other clones once, few, many or no size at all.

TRBD2,TRBV7-2,TRBJ2-3,few,CASSSSLLAGANTDTQYF,TGTGCCAGCAGCTCCTCATTACTAGCGGGAGCAAACACAGATACGCAGTATTTT
TRBD1,TRBV7-7,TRBJ2-2,few,CASSTGQGNTGELFF,TGTGCCAGCAGCACGGGACAGGGAAACACCGGGGAGCTGTTTTTT
.,TRBV2,TRBJ1-3,few,CASRAPEGSISGNTIYF,TGTGCCAGCAGGGCTCCGGAGGGATCGATCTCTGGAAACACCATATATTTT
TRBD2,TRBV28,TRBJ2-3,.,CASSLLGRVGLAGDSGKDTQYF,TGTGCCAGCAGTTTATTAGGGCGGGTCGGGCTAGCGGGAGATTCAGGCAAAGATACGCAGTATTTT
TRBD2,TRBV14,TRBJ2-1,.,CASSQASAGGQFF,TGTGCCAGCAGCCAAGCCTCAGCGGGAGGCCAGTTCTTC
TRBD2,TRBV7-9,TRBJ2-1,.,CASSLGTGGPYNEQFF,TGTGCCAGCAGCTTAGGAACGGGAGGGCCCTACAATGAGCAGTTCTTC
TRBD1,TRBV5-4,TRBJ2-7,.,CASSPTGQSPYEQYF,TGTGCCAGCAGCCCCACGGGACAGTCGCCCTACGAGCAGTACTTC
.,TRBV6-5,TRBJ1-1,.,CASSYGGPNTEAFF,TGTGCCAGCAGTTACGGAGGCCCGAACACTGAAGCTTTCTTT
.,TRBV19,TRBJ1-5,.,CASSPDFGQPQHF,TGTGCCAGTAGTCCCGACTTTGGCCAGCCCCAGCATTTT
.,TRBV5-6,TRBJ2-4,.,CASSLSGDTNIQYF,TGTGCCAGCAGTCTCTCAGGGGATACAAACATTCAGTACTTC
.,TRBV7-6,TRBJ2-1,.,CASSFLDRDNEQFF,TGTGCCAGCAGCTTTTTGGACAGAGACAATGAGCAGTTCTTC
TRBD2,TRBV30,TRBJ2-1,.,CAWSTSGTRFF,TGTGCCTGGAGTACTTCCGGGACTAGGTTCTTC
TRBD1,TRBV29-1,TRBJ2-1,few,CSVAPTGGEENEQFF,TGCAGCGTTGCCCCGACAGGGGGCGAGGAAAATGAGCAGTTCTTC
TRBD2,TRBV5-1,TRBJ2-7,.,CASSLGPSRGANYEQYF,TGCGCCAGCAGCTTGGGCCCCTCGCGGGGGGCAAACTACGAGCAGTACTTC
TRBD1,TRBV4-2,TRBJ1-3,once,CASSQDVTGFGNTIYF,TGTGCCAGCAGCCAAGATGTGACAGGGTTTGGAAACACCATATATTTT
.,TRBV29-1,TRBJ1-1,.,CSVGPTEAFF,TGCAGCGTTGGTCCGACTGAAGCTTTCTTT
TRBD2,TRBV19,TRBJ2-5,.,CASSGMGSGLVKTQYF,TGTGCCAGTAGTGGGATGGGTAGCGGGCTAGTGAAGACCCAGTACTTC
TRBD1,TRBV6-6,TRBJ2-7,.,CASRPGTGVGEQYF,TGTGCCAGCAGGCCCGGGACAGGGGTCGGCGAGCAGTACTTC
.,TRBV5-8,TRBJ2-7,.,CASSFSGVGYEQYF,TGTGCCAGCAGCTTTTCGGGAGTGGGCTACGAGCAGTACTTC
.,TRBV19,TRBJ1-5,few,CASTSGYNQPQHF,.
.,TRBV6-5,TRBJ1-2,.,CASSYKGRTLYGYTF,TGTGCCAGCAGTTACAAGGGGCGGACCCTCTATGGCTACACCTTC
TRBD2,TRBV7-2,TRBJ2-7,.,CASSLDSGPGEQYF,TGTGCCAGCAGCTTAGATAGCGGGCCAGGCGAGCAGTACTTC
TRBD1,TRBV29-1,TRBJ2-7,.,CGVVETGLFYEQYF,TGCGGCGTTGTAGAGACAGGGCTATTCTACGAGCAGTACTTC
.,TRBV7-8,TRBJ2-6,.,CASSLVVGVPGANVLTF,TGTGCCAGCAGCTTAGTCGTCGGGGTGCCTGGGGCCAACGTCCTGACTTTC
.,TRBV5-1,TRBJ1-4,few,CASSRPGGGDEKLFF,TGCGCCAGCAGCCGACCCGGGGGGGGCGACGAAAAACTGTTTTTT
.,TRBV4-3,TRBJ1-2,.,CASSQDVSNYGYTF,TGCGCCAGCAGCCAAGATGTGAGTAACTATGGCTACACCTTC
.,TRBV27,TRBJ2-7,.,CASSRYRAMRYEQYF,TGTGCCAGCAGCCGTTACAGGGCGATGAGATACGAGCAGTACTTC
TRBD1,TRBV2,TRBJ1-2,.,CASTFSTGDYGYTF,TGTGCCAGCACCTTCTCGACAGGGGACTATGGCTACACCTTC
TRBD2,TRBV7-9,TRBJ2-7,.,CASSPSGSYDEQYF,TGTGCCAGCAGCCCTAGCGGGAGCTACGACGAGCAGTACTTC
TRBD1,TRBV30,TRBJ2-5,.,CAWGQGAQETQYF,TGTGCCTGGGGACAGGGGGCTCAAGAGACCCAGTACTTC
.,TRBV7-6,TRBJ2-5,.,CASSRGVGTQYF,TGTGCCAGCAGCCGGGGAGTCGGGACCCAGTACTTC
TRBD1,TRBV7-9,TRBJ2-1,.,CASTRFDRGTSNEQFF,TGTGCCAGCACCCGATTTGACAGGGGGACTTCCAATGAGCAGTTCTTC
TRBD1,TRBV10-3,TRBJ1-5,.,CANSGGGNQPQHF,TGTGCCAACTCAGGGGGTGGCAATCAGCCCCAGCATTTT
TRBD2,TRBV5-1,TRBJ2-1,.,CASSLTSGGSSYNEQFF,TGCGCCAGCAGCTTGACTAGCGGGGGGAGCTCCTACAATGAGCAGTTCTTC
TRBD2,TRBV27,TRBJ2-2,.,CASSLLAGGTGELFF,TGTGCCAGCAGTTTGCTAGCGGGAGGCACCGGGGAGCTGTTTTTT
.,TRBV27,TRBJ1-6,.,CASSYNTLVALHF,TGTGCCAGCAGTTACAACACCCTTGTGGCCCTCCACTTT
.,TRBV7-9,TRBJ2-3,.,CASSGGVPRTDTQYF,TGTGCCAGCAGCGGAGGGGTGCCGCGCACAGATACGCAGTATTTT
TRBD1,TRBV28,TRBJ2-7,.,CASSWVIQGATKSYEQYF,TGTGCCAGCAGCTGGGTGATCCAGGGGGCAACGAAGTCCTACGAGCAGTACTTC
TRBD2,TRBV6-4,TRBJ2-2,.,CASSDSSSGRAATGELFF,TGTGCCAGCAGTGACTCATCCAGCGGGAGGGCCGCCACCGGGGAGCTGTTTTTT
TRBD1,TRBV5-8,TRBJ2-7,.,CASSFDRVYEQYF,TGTGCCAGCAGCTTTGACAGGGTCTACGAGCAGTACTTC
.,TRBV28,TRBJ1-1,.,CASSSSGLNTEAFF,TGTGCCAGCAGTTCGTCAGGCCTTAACACTGAAGCTTTCTTT
.,TRBV27,TRBJ2-6,few,CASSPTLSGANVLTF,TGTGCCAGCAGTCCTACCTTGTCTGGGGCCAACGTCCTGACTTTC
.,TRBV9,TRBJ1-1,few,CASSPGYRVGSTEAFF,TGTGCCAGCAGCCCAGGGTACAGGGTTGGGAGCACTGAAGCTTTCTTT
TRBD1,TRBV14,TRBJ2-7,.,CASSQVWDSYYEQYF,TGTGCCAGCAGCCAAGTTTGGGACAGCTACTACGAGCAGTACTTC
TRBD1,TRBV10-3,TRBJ2-3,once,CAITGGDRGNADTQYF,TGTGCCATCACCGGAGGAGACAGGGGTAACGCAGATACGCAGTATTTT
TRBD2,TRBV6-1,TRBJ2-7,few,CASSGTPTSGTGEQYF,TGTGCCAGCAGTGGCACCCCTACTAGCGGGACTGGCGAGCAGTACTTC
.,TRBV10-3,TRBJ1-1,.,CATGGGLNTEAFF,TGTGCCACCGGGGGGGGGCTAAACACTGAAGCTTTCTTT
.,TRBV20-1,TRBJ2-3,.,CSARDLYGWYF,TGCAGTGCTAGAGATCTTTACGGGTGGTATTTT
.,TRBV28,TRBJ1-2,.,CASSSTGYGYTF,TGTGCCAGCAGTTCAACAGGCTATGGCTACACCTTC
TRBD1,TRBV7-2,TRBJ1-2,.,CASSSRTGDYGYTF,TGTGCCAGCAGCTCCAGGACAGGGGACTATGGCTACACCTTC
TRBD2,TRBV7-9,TRBJ2-1,.,CASSPHTSGRPGGEQFF,TGTGCCAGCAGCCCGCACACTAGCGGGAGGCCCGGAGGTGAGCAGTTCTTC
.,TRBV4-1,TRBJ1-5,.,CASSPWGPPENQPQHF,TGCGCCAGCAGCCCTTGGGGGCCGCCGGAGAATCAGCCCCAGCATTTT
.,TRBV11-2,TRBJ1-2,.,CASSLEFQGNYGYTF,TGTGCCAGCAGCTTAGAGTTCCAGGGGAACTATGGCTACACCTTC
.,TRBV4-2,TRBJ2-2,.,CASSQAKGSYTGELFF,TGTGCCAGCAGCCAGGCCAAGGGGTCCTACACCGGGGAGCTGTTTTTT
TRBD2,TRBV7-8,TRBJ2-2,.,CASSLGLAEITGELFF,TGTGCCAGCAGCTTGGGACTAGCGGAGATCACCGGGGAGCTGTTTTTT